The 17 T cell receptor beta chains below all came from one sample that was sequenced in a study of cytomegalovirus exposure and HLA in healthy donors. PCR used 60 Vbeta primers and 13 Jbeta primers. Sequenced by immunoSEQ multiplex PCR; TCRdb stores in-frame clones only, minus some. The table lists fewer than 85,000 clones. Input material: PBMCs. The receptors here all came from a woman aged 40 to 55 in good health and CMV-seropositive.

As DNA, the CDR3 is TGTGCCAGCAGGTCCGGTAGCGGGACCTACGAGCAGTACTTC. This translates into CASRSGSGTYEQYF. V gene TRBV28 combines with J gene TRBJ2-7; 8 nucleotides align to TRBD2. The germline CDR1 and CDR2 sequences are MDHEN and SYDVKM. The V gene end was trimmed by 6 bases and the J gene end by 2 bases; junction bases not matched to a gene: 6. The CDR3 is 14 residues long.

V is TRBV7-3 and J is TRBJ2-5; 12 bases fit TRBD2. The DNA end is more similar to TRBJ2-7, so the J call may be wrong. Germline V gives CDR1 SGHTA, CDR2 FQGTGA. The CDR3 spans 15 residues. The DNA of the CDR3 is TGTGCCAGCAGCCCAGGACTAGCGGGAATCAACGAGCAGTACTTC. Protein: CASSPGLAGINEQYF.

The chain couples TRBV7-2 to TRBJ1-2; D remains unclear. The CDR3 is 13 residues long. CDR1 and CDR2 from the germline V gene are SGHTA and FQGNSA. With 5 bases removed from V and 8 bases from J, the gap between germline ends came to 15 bases. CDR3 protein: CASSLTPEVGYTF. CDR3 in DNA: TGTGCCAGCAGCCTCACCCCAGAAGTCGGCTACACCTTC. Using reference TRBV7-2 and TRBJ1-2 for the parts outside the CDR3, the full variable domain is GAGVSQSPSNKVTEKGKDVELRCDPISGHTALYWYRQSLGQGLEFLIYFQGNSAPDKSGLPSDRFSAERTGGSVSTLTIQRTQQEDSAVYLCASSLTPEVGYTFGSGTRLTVV.

The V gene is TRBV7-2, the J gene TRBJ1-1; D possibly corresponds to TRBD1 (6 bases). CDR1 and CDR2 from the germline V gene are SGHTA and FQGNSA. V lost 4 bases, J lost 0 bases, and 6 bases lay in between. This CDR3 comprises 13 residues. CDR3 nucleotide sequence: TGTGCCAGCAGCTGGACAGTGAACACTGAAGCTTTCTTT. This translates into CASSWTVNTEAFF.

The chain is built from TRBV10-3 and TRBJ2-5, with D hard to call. The CDR3 has 14 amino acids. Trimming took off 4 bases at V and 0 bases at J, with 9 bases between the two ends. Germline loops: CDR1 ENHRY, CDR2 SYGVKD. CDR3 nucleotides: TGTGCCATCAGTGGGCGCGGAGACCAAGAGACCCAGTACTTC. The encoded protein is CAISGRGDQETQYF.

The chain has TRBV9 and TRBJ2-4, with 13 bases aligning to TRBD2. The V segment lost 3 bases and the J segment 7 bases; nucleotides outside the gene matches: 4. Germline V CDR1 and CDR2: SGDLS, YYNGEE. This CDR3 has 15 amino acids. The CDR3 loop reads CASSGTSGSGNIQYF. In DNA, the CDR3 is TGTGCCAGCAGCGGGACTAGCGGGAGTGGGAACATTCAGTACTTC.

The rearrangement uses TRBV5-5 and TRBJ2-2; no firm D call. CDR3 size: 15 residues. Trimming cost V 1 base and J 0 bases, with 7 bases left between them. Germline V gene data show CDR1 as SGHKS and CDR2 as YYEKEE (reference sequence). This chain's CDR3 is CASSLRATNTGELFF. Here the CDR3 DNA reads TGTGCCAGCAGCTTGCGCGCCACGAACACCGGGGAGCTGTTTTTT.

The chain joins TRBV7-8 to TRBJ1-2; 8 bases match TRBD1. The CDR3 extends over 15 amino acids. The V and J ends lost 1 base and 2 bases, in that order; junction bases with no gene match: 3. CDR1 and CDR2 from the germline V gene are SGHVS and FQNEAQ. The CDR3 spells CASSLGRGQNYGYTF. In nucleotides, the CDR3 is TGTGCCAGCAGCTTAGGCAGGGGGCAAAACTATGGCTACACCTTC.

The V and J genes are TRBV19 and TRBJ1-2; D unresolved. The CDR3 has 14 residues. V lost 3 bases, J lost 0 bases, and 8 bases lay in between. Germline lookup yields CDR1 LNHDA and CDR2 SQIVND (reference sequence). CDR3 region: CASSMVVSNYGYTF. The CDR3 DNA follows: TGTGCCAGTAGTATGGTAGTATCTAACTATGGCTACACCTTC.

The V and J genes are TRBV9 and TRBJ2-5; perhaps TRBD1 as D (6 bases). Trimming removed 3 bases at V and 5 bases at J, with 20 bases between. The CDR3 is 16 residues long. CDR1 and CDR2 (germline): SGDLS, YYNGEE. CDR3 sequence: CASSALGDTSRETQYF. DNA for the CDR3: TGTGCCAGCAGCGCCCTTGGGGACACCAGCCGGGAGACCCAGTACTTC.

The rearrangement uses TRBV15 and TRBJ1-2, with 9 bases lining up with TRBD1. Trimming cost V 3 bases and J 8 bases; bases outside gene matches: 13. Germline V gene sequence: CDR1 LNHNV, CDR2 YYDKDF (reference sequence). The CDR3 totals 16 residues. The CDR3 bases are TGTGCCACCAGCAGGGACCGGGACAGGGACCTAGGGGGCTACACCTTC. Amino acids: CATSRDRDRDLGGYTF.

The rearrangement links TRBV19 to TRBJ1-1, with D possibly matching TRBD1 (5 bases). The CDR3 runs 15 residues. The V gene's germline CDR1 is LNHDA and CDR2 SQIVND (reference sequence). Trimming removed 3 bases at V and 0 bases at J, with 11 bases between. The CDR3 DNA reads TGTGCCAGTAGTATGTACGAGACAGTGAACACTGAAGCTTTCTTT. It specifies CASSMYETVNTEAFF.

The gene calls are TRBV5-5 and TRBJ1-6; maybe TRBD1 (5 bases). This CDR3 has 17 residues. Trimming shortened V by 1 base and J by 6 bases, and 17 bases separated the two germline ends. Looked up from germline, CDR1 is SGHKS and CDR2 is YYEKEE (reference sequence). Here the CDR3 DNA reads TGTGCCAGCAGCTTGTTAAGTGGGGAGGGGACTAATTCACCCCTCCACTTT. Translating it yields CASSLLSGEGTNSPLHF.

The CDR3 loop is CASSLLPDSYEQYF. CDR3 coding DNA: TGTGCCAGCAGCTTGTTACCCGACAGCTACGAGCAGTACTTC. The chain employs TRBV7-9 and TRBJ2-5; D may be TRBD1 (5 bases). With the DNA end fitting TRBJ2-7 better, the J assignment may be wrong. The CDR3 has 14 residues. In germline, CDR1 is SEHNR, CDR2 FQNEAQ (reference sequence).

This chain joins TRBV7-3 and TRBJ1-4, with a weak D call TRBD1 (5 bases). V shed 1 base and J shed 1 base, with 10 bases lying between them. This CDR3 has 16 amino acids. Per germline, CDR1 SGHTA and CDR2 FQGTGA. This CDR3 reads CASSLRTKKTNEKLFF. Written as DNA, the CDR3 is TGTGCCAGCAGCTTAAGGACAAAAAAAACTAATGAAAAACTGTTTTTT.

V usage is TRBV4-3 and J usage is TRBJ2-1, with 13 bases aligning to TRBD2. Germline V gene sequence: CDR1 LGHNA, CDR2 YSLEER. The CDR3 covers 18 residues. J gave up 5 bases and V 0 bases, and 7 bases lay outside the gene matches. The CDR3 nucleotides are TGCGCCAGCAGCCAAGATGGTGAAGGACTAGCGGGGGACAATGAGCAGTTCTTC. This encodes CASSQDGEGLAGDNEQFF.

The chain uses TRBV7-3 and TRBJ2-7, with 8 positions matching TRBD1. CDR3 size: 14 residues. With V trimmed by 2 bases and J by 3 bases, 3 bases remained unmatched. Germline V gene data show CDR1 as SGHTA and CDR2 as FQGTGA. CDR3 sequence reads: CASSLGQGLYEQYF. The CDR3 nucleotides read TGTGCCAGCAGCTTAGGACAGGGACTCTACGAGCAGTACTTC.